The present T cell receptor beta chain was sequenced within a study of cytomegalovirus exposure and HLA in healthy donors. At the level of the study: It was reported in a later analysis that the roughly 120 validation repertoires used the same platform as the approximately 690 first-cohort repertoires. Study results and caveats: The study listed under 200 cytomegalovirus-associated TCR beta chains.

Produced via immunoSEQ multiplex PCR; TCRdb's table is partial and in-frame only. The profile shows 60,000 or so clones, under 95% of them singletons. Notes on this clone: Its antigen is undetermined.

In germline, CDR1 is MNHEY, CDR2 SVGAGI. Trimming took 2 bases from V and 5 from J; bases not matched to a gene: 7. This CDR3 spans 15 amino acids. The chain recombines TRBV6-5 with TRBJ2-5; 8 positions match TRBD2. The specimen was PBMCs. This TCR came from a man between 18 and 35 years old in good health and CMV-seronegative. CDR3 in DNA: TGTGCCAGCAGTTACGGAGCGGGAGAGGTTGAGACCCAGTACTTC. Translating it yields CASSYGAGEVETQYF.